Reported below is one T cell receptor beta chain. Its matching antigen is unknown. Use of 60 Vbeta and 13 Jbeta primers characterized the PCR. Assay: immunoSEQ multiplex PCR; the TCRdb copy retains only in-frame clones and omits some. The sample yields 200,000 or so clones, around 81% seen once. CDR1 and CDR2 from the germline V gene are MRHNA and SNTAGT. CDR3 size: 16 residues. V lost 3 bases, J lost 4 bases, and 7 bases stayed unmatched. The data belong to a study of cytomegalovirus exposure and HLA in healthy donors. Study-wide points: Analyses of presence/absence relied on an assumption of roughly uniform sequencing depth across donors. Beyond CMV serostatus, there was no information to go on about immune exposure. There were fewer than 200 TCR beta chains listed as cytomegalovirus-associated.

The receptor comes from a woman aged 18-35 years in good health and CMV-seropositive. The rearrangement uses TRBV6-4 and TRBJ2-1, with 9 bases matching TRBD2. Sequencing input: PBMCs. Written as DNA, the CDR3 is TGTGCCAGCAGTGAGTCAGGCGGGGGGGGTTACAATGAGCAGTTCTTC. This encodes CASSESGGGGYNEQFF.